This is a list of T cell receptor beta chains from one sample in a study of blood T cell repertoires in COVID-19. The protocol was immunoSEQ multiplex PCR, while the TCRdb copy is restricted to in-frame clones and leaves out a portion. The data show about 130,000 clones, with approximately 88% seen just once and 10% held by the top ten. The source material was peripheral blood. The receptors derive from a man aged 50-59 years with acute or convalescent COVID-19. Each CDR3 is given with its conserved first and last residue. The D gene is left open where the match is weak. Expanded clones get a size class; other rows say once, few or many, or leave the size out.

CASSLSPRGRGETQYF,TGCGCCAGCAGCCTCTCTCCTAGGGGGCGCGGAGAGACCCAGTACTTC,NA,TRBD1,TRBV5-1,TRBJ2-5
CASRGRGHQPQHF,TGTGCCAGTAGAGGCAGGGGCCATCAGCCCCAGCATTTT,once,NA,TRBV19,TRBJ1-5
CAISEPVLSPEAFF,TGTGCCATCAGTGAGCCCGTCCTATCGCCTGAAGCTTTCTTT,NA,NA,TRBV10-3,TRBJ1-1
CASSVHLNYRGYSYNEQFF,TGTGCCAGCAGTGTGCACCTTAACTACAGGGGGTACTCCTACAATGAGCAGTTCTTC,once,TRBD1,TRBV2,TRBJ2-1
CASSGGTGSTSYGYTF,TGTGCCAGCAGCGGGGGGACAGGGAGTACCTCCTATGGCTACACCTTC,NA,TRBD1,TRBV9,TRBJ1-2
CASSVELDFSGNTIYF,TGTGCCAGCAGCGTAGAGTTAGATTTCTCTGGAAACACCATATATTTT,NA,NA,TRBV9,TRBJ1-3
CASKKWTSGDNEQFF,TGTGCCAGCAAAAAATGGACTAGCGGTGACAATGAGCAGTTCTTC,once,TRBD2,TRBV2,TRBJ2-1
CASSAPYGLAGVGELFF,TGCGCCAGCAGTGCCCCTTATGGACTAGCGGGAGTCGGGGAGCTGTTTTTT,NA,TRBD2,TRBV10-2,TRBJ2-2
CASSDSGTGSMGEQFF,TGTGCCAGCTCCGATTCAGGGACAGGGTCCATGGGTGAGCAGTTCTTC,NA,TRBD1,TRBV18,TRBJ2-1
CASSSGPFGAFF,TGTGCCAGCAGCAGTGGGCCCTTCGGAGCTTTCTTT,NA,NA,TRBV28,TRBJ1-1
CASSPRLAPSSYNEQFF,TGTGCCAGCAGCCCACGACTAGCGCCGAGCTCCTACAATGAGCAGTTCTTC,NA,TRBD2,TRBV9,TRBJ2-1
CASSGGGEQFF,TGTGCCAGCAGTGGAGGGGGTGAGCAGTTCTTC,NA,NA,TRBV2,TRBJ2-1
CASSHRQGYSNQPQHF,TGTGCCAGCAGTCACCGACAGGGGTATAGCAATCAGCCCCAGCATTTT,once,TRBD1,TRBV6-6,TRBJ1-5
CASSRRQDRYEQYF,TGCGCCAGCAGCCGAAGACAGGACCGTTACGAGCAGTACTTC,NA,NA,TRBV5-1,TRBJ2-7
CASSQTIAGRYNEQFF,TGCGCCAGCAGCCAGACTATAGCGGGTCGCTACAATGAGCAGTTCTTC,NA,TRBD2,TRBV4-1,TRBJ2-1
CASSAPGSNEKLFF,TGTGCCAGCAGCGCACCAGGGTCTAATGAAAAACTGTTTTTT,NA,NA,TRBV9,TRBJ1-4
CASSLSQGMLEQYF,TGTGCCAGCAGTTTGTCACAGGGGATGCTAGAGCAGTACTTC,NA,TRBD1,TRBV13,TRBJ2-7
CASRGHSQGNEKLFF,TGTGCCAGCAGGGGACACTCACAAGGGAATGAAAAACTGTTTTTT,NA,NA,TRBV28,TRBJ1-4
CASSRRLAGPTDTQYF,TGTGCCAGTAGTCGGCGACTAGCGGGTCCCACAGATACGCAGTATTTT,once,TRBD2,TRBV19,TRBJ2-3
CASSLLGGARGEKLFF,TGTGCCAGCTCACTCCTAGGTGGGGCTCGAGGAGAAAAACTGTTTTTT,NA,NA,TRBV18,TRBJ1-4
CASSPGSSTQETQYF,TGTGCCAGCTCACCCGGGTCTAGTACCCAAGAGACCCAGTACTTC,NA,NA,TRBV18,TRBJ2-5
CASSLTKAEQFF,TGTGCCAGCAGCTTGACTAAGGCTGAGCAGTTCTTC,once,NA,TRBV2,TRBJ2-1
CSAPLGGSILF,TGCAGTGCCCCCCTGGGGGGGAGCATACTATTT,NA,NA,TRBV20-1,TRBJ1-1
CASLWTGNQPQHF,TGTGCCAGTCTTTGGACAGGCAATCAGCCCCAGCATTTT,NA,NA,TRBV6-5,TRBJ1-5
CASSYSDRISTEAFF,TGTGCCAGCAGTTACTCGGACAGGATAAGCACTGAAGCTTTCTTT,NA,TRBD1,TRBV6-5,TRBJ1-1
CASSLGHLAGEDTQYF,TGTGCCAGCAGCTTAGGGCATCTAGCGGGAGAGGATACGCAGTATTTT,NA,TRBD2,TRBV11-3,TRBJ2-3
CASTERETYSNQPQHF,TGTGCCAGCACTGAAAGGGAGACATATAGCAATCAGCCCCAGCATTTT,NA,NA,TRBV6-1,TRBJ1-5
CASSHKAGVIPYEQYF,TGTGCCAGCAGCCATAAAGCGGGAGTTATCCCCTACGAGCAGTACTTC,NA,TRBD2,TRBV3-1/TRBV3-2,TRBJ2-7
CASSSQGSWNTIYF,TGTGCCAGCTCATCCCAGGGTTCTTGGAACACCATATATTTT,NA,NA,TRBV5-4,TRBJ1-3
CASSQGWQGSGQPQHF,TGTGCCAGCAGCCAAGGATGGCAGGGGTCAGGTCAGCCCCAGCATTTT,NA,NA,TRBV3-1/TRBV3-2,TRBJ1-5
CASSPPGQSTDTQYF,TGTGCCAGCAGCCCGCCGGGACAAAGCACAGATACGCAGTATTTT,few,NA,TRBV9,TRBJ2-3
CASSLNEQFF,TGTGCCAGCAGTCTCAATGAGCAGTTCTTC,NA,NA,TRBV12-3/TRBV12-4,TRBJ2-1
CASALGQGKGYGYTF,TGTGCCAGCGCACTGGGACAGGGGAAGGGGTATGGCTACACCTTC,once,TRBD1,TRBV6-5,TRBJ1-2
CASSLQASSYNSPLHF,TGTGCCAGCAGTTTACAGGCGAGCTCCTATAATTCACCCCTCCACTTT,NA,NA,TRBV2,TRBJ1-6
CASSAGEATKEFF,TGTGCCAGCAGCGCGGGGGAAGCGACCAAGGAGTTCTTC,NA,TRBD2,TRBV7-2,TRBJ2-1
CASSFTGAGNTIYF,TGTGCCAGCAGCTTTACAGGGGCTGGAAACACCATATATTTT,NA,TRBD1,TRBV7-8,TRBJ1-3
CASSSDFTPRDTQYF,TGTGCCAGCAGCTCGGACTTCACTCCAAGAGATACGCAGTATTTT,once,NA,TRBV11-2,TRBJ2-3
CASSLLGGGGEQYF,TGTGCCAGCAGCTTACTTGGCGGGGGAGGCGAGCAGTACTTC,NA,TRBD2,TRBV7-9,TRBJ2-7
CSVESRGSDTQYF,TGCAGCGTTGAAAGTCGGGGGTCAGATACGCAGTATTTT,NA,NA,TRBV29-1,TRBJ2-3
CASQDRARGNTIYF,TGTGCCAGCCAAGACAGGGCTCGGGGAAACACCATATATTTT,NA,TRBD1,TRBV28,TRBJ1-3
CSASDPSGSSYNEQFF,TGCAGTGCTAGTGATCCCAGCGGGAGCTCCTACAATGAGCAGTTCTTC,NA,TRBD2,TRBV20-1,TRBJ2-1
CASSQDRAGELFF,TGCGCCAGCAGCCAAGATCGCGCCGGGGAGCTGTTTTTT,NA,NA,TRBV4-1,TRBJ2-2
CASSPRAGTGETGANVLTF,TGTGCCAGCTCACCTAGAGCCGGGACAGGGGAAACTGGGGCCAACGTCCTGACTTTC,NA,TRBD1,TRBV18,TRBJ2-6
CASSLLTDGTEAFF,TGTGCCAGCAGCTTACTGACAGATGGCACTGAAGCTTTCTTT,few,NA,TRBV9,TRBJ1-1
CASIGTGGRDQPQHF,TGTGCCAGCATCGGGACAGGGGGCCGTGATCAGCCCCAGCATTTT,few,TRBD1,TRBV2,TRBJ1-5
CASSPGQNNNQPQHF,TGTGCCAGCTCACCCGGACAGAACAACAATCAGCCCCAGCATTTT,NA,NA,TRBV18,TRBJ1-5
CASSFLAGAGNEQFF,TGTGCCAGCAGCTTTCTAGCGGGAGCTGGCAATGAGCAGTTCTTC,few,TRBD2,TRBV6-4,TRBJ2-1
CASTYGGEGGYTF,TGTGCCAGCACCTACGGAGGAGAAGGAGGCTACACCTTC,NA,NA,TRBV19,TRBJ1-2
CSVEPSLRFF,TGCAGCGTTGAACCGTCCTTGCGGTTCTTC,NA,NA,TRBV29-1,TRBJ2-1
CASSLQGEAFF,TGCGCCAGCAGCTTACAGGGGGAAGCTTTCTTT,NA,TRBD1,TRBV5-1,TRBJ1-1
CASGETGDEKLFF,TGTGCCAGTGGGGAGACAGGGGATGAAAAACTGTTTTTT,NA,TRBD1,TRBV19,TRBJ1-4
CASSQGTEPYNSPLHF,TGCGCCAGCAGCCAGGGTACAGAACCCTATAATTCACCCCTCCACTTT,NA,NA,TRBV10-2,TRBJ1-6
CASFGTGPSGYGYTF,TGTGCCAGCTTCGGGACAGGGCCTTCTGGCTATGGCTACACCTTC,NA,TRBD1,TRBV7-9,TRBJ1-2
CASSPQTGPFYEQYF,TGTGCCAGCAGCCCGCAGACAGGGCCGTTCTACGAGCAGTACTTC,NA,TRBD1,TRBV7-3,TRBJ2-7
CASSIGGLAGGWQNIQYF,TGTGCCAGTAGTATAGGCGGGCTAGCGGGAGGGTGGCAAAACATTCAGTACTTC,NA,TRBD2,TRBV19,TRBJ2-4
CASSVYGQGPEYEQYF,TGTGCCAGCAGCGTATACGGACAGGGCCCCGAGTACGAGCAGTACTTC,NA,TRBD1,TRBV9,TRBJ2-7
CASSLRQGYGYTF,TGTGCCAGCAGTTTGCGACAGGGCTATGGCTACACCTTC,NA,TRBD1,TRBV27,TRBJ1-2
CASSLGSLESPLHF,TGCGCCAGCAGCCTCGGGTCCCTCGAGTCACCCCTCCACTTT,NA,NA,TRBV5-1,TRBJ1-6
CASSVDGGRATIYEQYF,TGTGCCAGCAGCGTAGACGGCGGGAGGGCCACAATCTACGAGCAGTACTTC,NA,TRBD2,TRBV9,TRBJ2-7
CASSFLAGGPDTQYF,TGCGCCAGCAGCTTCTTAGCGGGAGGGCCAGATACGCAGTATTTT,once,TRBD2,TRBV5-1,TRBJ2-3